The entry below describes one T cell receptor beta chain. The data stem from a study of CD8+CD57+ T cells in acquired aplastic anemia. The wider study: The sorted CD4+ and CD8+ cells yielded an average approximately 3 ug of DNA.

Flow cytometry had shown expanded CD8+CD57+ cells in the patients chosen for sequencing. Each of the patients presented with severe acquired aplastic anemia. Germline loops: CDR1 KGHSH, CDR2 LQKENI. Trimming stripped 1 base from V and 5 bases from J, with 8 bases between. This CDR3 contains 13 residues. Genomic DNA provided the template from which TCR beta VDJ and CDR3 profiles were obtained. TCRdb analysed the reads with MiXCR anew, one entry per CDR3 protein. The sample yields about 200,000 distinct CDR3 sequences, 60% to 80% seen once. Sequenced sample: sorted CD4+, CD8+, or CD8+CD57+ T cells (not recorded which) from PBMCs. This chain joins TRBV18 and TRBJ2-5, with D unresolved. The origin of this receptor is a human donor with aplastic anemia. The CDR3 region has the DNA TGTGCCAGCTCACCACAGGGTATGGAGACCCAGTACTTC. Translating gives CASSPQGMETQYF. The variable domain in full, with the rest retrieved from reference TRBV18 and TRBJ2-5, is NAGVMQNPRHLVRRRGQEARLRCSPMKGHSHVYWYRQLPEEGLKFMVYLQKENIIDESGMPKERFSAEFPKEGPSILRIQQVVRGDSAAYFCASSPQGMETQYFGPGTRLLVL.